This T cell receptor beta chain was sequenced in a study of T cells in Graves' hyperthyroidism and ophthalmopathy. The TCR beta CDR3 regions underwent amplification using RNA transcripts as the source. RT-PCR in the first round (using the HTBI primer set) targeted the TCR CDR3. MiXCR, run by TCRdb on the multiplex PCR reads, gives a single entry per CDR3 protein. The data contain 300,000 to 500,000 distinct CDR3 sequences, roughly an eighth of them singletons. Germline CDR1 reads LNHDA; CDR2 reads SQIVND (reference sequence). The CDR3 is 19 residues long. V dropped 6 bases and J dropped 4 bases, with 28 bases sitting between them. Only a few counts were recorded for this clonotype.

The TCR comes from a man aged 50 to 59 with Graves' ophthalmopathy. This chain links TRBV19 with TRBJ1-3; D is possibly TRBD1 (5 bases). Sequencing was performed on blood. The DNA of the CDR3 is TGTGCCAGTAGACGTCACGGCGGACAACTAAATGCGGGAGGAAACACCATATATTTT. The encoded protein is CASRRHGGQLNAGGNTIYF.